This T cell receptor beta chain was obtained from a study of CDR3 diversity in severe acne. In TCRdb, the PCR reads were re-called with MiXCR into one record per CDR3 protein. This repertoire shows about 76,000 distinct CDR3 sequences, 45% to 65% found once; its top ten account for roughly an eighth. V was cut by 0 bases and J by 5 bases, with 3 bases left in between. The germline gives CDR1 DFQATT, CDR2 SNEGSKA (reference sequence). The CDR3 spans 11 residues. Many counts were recorded for this clonotype. Sequenced sample: blood. This rearrangement joins TRBV20-1 to TRBJ2-3; the D is unclear. This receptor was taken from a male donor in good health, without acne. CDR3 residues: CSARDRDTQYF. CDR3 coding DNA: TGCAGTGCTAGAGATAGAGATACGCAGTATTTT.